These 9 T cell receptor beta chains came from one sample sequenced in a study of T cells in Graves' hyperthyroidism and ophthalmopathy. Amplified regions were TCR beta CDR3 sequences from RNA transcripts. The primer set for the first-round RT-PCR of the TCR CDR3 was HTBI. One entry per CDR3 protein results from TCRdb running MiXCR on the multiplex PCR reads. The sample has around 420,000 distinct CDR3 sequences; approximately 13% are singletons. Material for sequencing was blood. Source of these receptors: a woman in her late teens or twenties with Graves' hyperthyroidism.

This clonotype was observed many times. The rearrangement links TRBV12-3 or TRBV12-4 to TRBJ2-3; the D is unclear. With 1 base removed from V and 6 bases from J, the gap between germline ends came to 5 bases. The CDR3 extends over 12 amino acids. CDR3 in DNA: TGTGCCAGCAGTTTAGGGTCGGATACGCAGTATTTT. Protein: CASSLGSDTQYF.

This clonotype was counted many times. The chain recombines TRBV29-1 with TRBJ1-5; tentatively, D is TRBD1 (6 bases). The CDR3 covers 13 residues. Germline V CDR1 and CDR2: SQVTM, ANQGSEA. The ends were cut back, 7 bases at V and 3 bases at J, with 13 bases in the middle. The CDR3 nucleotides read TGCAGCGCGGGAGGGGGGGTCAATCAGCCCCAGCATTTT. Encoded protein: CSAGGGVNQPQHF.

This clonotype was picked up a small number of times. V and J are TRBV12-5 and TRBJ1-2; no clear D. V lost 6 bases and J 4 bases, leaving 12 bases between the germline ends. The CDR3 extends over 13 amino acids. CDR1 is LGHNT, CDR2 FRNRAP, per germline. The CDR3 nucleotides are TGTGCTAGTGGCACGGCTCCCCTCTATGGCTACACCTTC. It encodes CASGTAPLYGYTF.

This clonotype was detected ten times or more. The genes are TRBV27 and TRBJ1-1; D remains ambiguous. This CDR3 has 16 residues. Between the trimmed V and J ends, which lost 6 bases and 0 bases, there was a span of 17 bases. From germline, CDR1 is MNHEY and CDR2 SMNVEV (reference sequence). The CDR3 is CASRQSTSPMNTEAFF. The CDR3 region has the DNA TGTGCCAGCAGACAATCGACAAGCCCTATGAACACTGAAGCTTTCTTT.

This clonotype was seen repeatedly, ten times or more. This chain links TRBV30 with TRBJ2-7; TRBD1 might be the D (5 bases). The germline V gene has CDR1 GTSNPN and CDR2 SVGIG (reference sequence). The germline V and J ends were trimmed by 2 bases and 6 bases, with 8 bases remaining between them. This CDR3 spans 11 amino acids. CDR3 in DNA: TGTGCCTGGAGTATGGGGCGCGAGCAGTACTTC. Its translation: CAWSMGREQYF.

The V gene is TRBV20-1, the J gene TRBJ1-2; 9 nucleotides agree with TRBD1. From germline, CDR1 is DFQATT and CDR2 SNEGSKA (reference sequence). The CDR3 is made up of 12 amino acids. V gave up 6 bases and J gave up 10 bases; unmatched junction bases: 9. The CDR3 is CSAVPGQGSYTF. The CDR3 bases are TGCAGTGCGGTTCCGGGACAGGGATCCTACACCTTC.

This chain uses TRBV27 with TRBJ1-5, with D possibly being TRBD1 (6 bases). Germline CDR1 and CDR2: MNHEY and SMNVEV (reference sequence). V was cut by 6 bases and J by 4 bases, with 13 bases left in between. The CDR3 loop spans 14 amino acids. The CDR3 region is CASSRQAQNQPQHF. Here the CDR3 DNA reads TGTGCCAGCAGCAGACAGGCCCAAAATCAGCCCCAGCATTTT.

In its sample, this clonotype was seen a few times. An end of the junction differs from the germline gene, which may be a read error. As DNA, the CDR3 is TGTGCTAGCAGCCCTGGGGGACAGCGCTCTGGAAACACCATATATTTT. It codes for CASSPGGQRSGNTIYF. The J gene is TRBJ1-3, the V gene TRBV7-7; 7 bases are shared with TRBD1. Germline loops: CDR1 SSHAT, CDR2 FNYEAQ (reference sequence). CDR3 length: 16 amino acids.

This clonotype was picked up a small number of times. This rearrangement joins TRBV19 to TRBJ1-1; unclear D gene. This CDR3 has 13 residues. Trimming cost V 6 bases and J 0 bases, with 8 bases left between them. The germline V gene has CDR1 LNHDA and CDR2 SQIVND (reference sequence). The CDR3 coding sequence is TGTGCCAGTAGGACGGCCCTGAACACTGAAGCTTTCTTT. Its translation is CASRTALNTEAFF.